This TCR beta chain was recorded in a study of response to subunit inactivated influenza vaccine. TCRdb itself ran the RT-PCR reads through MiXCR, one entry per CDR3 protein. The sample consists of more than 700,000 distinct CDR3 sequences, 21% of them appearing once. This clonotype has only a few counts. The antigen is unknown. Study observations and caveats: There was a suggestion from the authors that each seasonal influenza vaccination recruits few new T cells.

This CDR3 comprises 14 residues. From germline, CDR1 is DFQATT and CDR2 SNEGSKA (reference sequence). The V segment lost 5 bases and the J segment 2 bases; nucleotides outside the gene matches: 5. This specimen consisted of PBMCs from blood, obtained about 5 days after vaccination. The chain recombines TRBV20-1 with TRBJ2-1; TRBD2 agrees at 8 bases. The sequence was collected from a man in his forties or fifties who received an inactivated influenza vaccine. CDR3 in DNA: TGCAGTGCTGGTAGCGGGAAGGCCTACAATGAGCAGTTCTTC. Encoded protein: CSAGSGKAYNEQFF.